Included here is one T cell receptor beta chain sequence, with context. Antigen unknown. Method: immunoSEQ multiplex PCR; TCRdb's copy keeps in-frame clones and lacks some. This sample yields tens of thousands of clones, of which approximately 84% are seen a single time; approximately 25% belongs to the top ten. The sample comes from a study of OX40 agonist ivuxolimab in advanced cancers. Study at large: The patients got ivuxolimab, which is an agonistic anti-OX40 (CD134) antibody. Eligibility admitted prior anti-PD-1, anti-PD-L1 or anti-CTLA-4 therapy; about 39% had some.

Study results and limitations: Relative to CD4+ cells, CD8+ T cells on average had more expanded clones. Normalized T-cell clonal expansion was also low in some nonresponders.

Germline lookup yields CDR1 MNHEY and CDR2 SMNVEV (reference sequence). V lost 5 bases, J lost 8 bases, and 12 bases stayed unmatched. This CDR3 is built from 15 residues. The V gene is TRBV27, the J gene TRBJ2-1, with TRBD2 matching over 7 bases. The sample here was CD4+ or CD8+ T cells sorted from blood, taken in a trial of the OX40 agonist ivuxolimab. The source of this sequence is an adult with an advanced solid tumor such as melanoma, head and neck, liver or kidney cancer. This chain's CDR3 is CASSLLPGLSHEQFF. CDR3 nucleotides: TGTGCCAGCAGTCTACTTCCGGGACTAAGCCATGAGCAGTTCTTC.